The clone carrying this TCR beta chain was observed a handful of times. Antigen specificity is unknown. Germline values: CDR1 SQVTM, CDR2 ANQGSEA. Unmatched junction bases numbered 3, after V lost 8 bases and J lost 3 bases. This CDR3 has 11 residues. The data are from a study of CD8 T cells in ankylosing spondylitis. Whole-study findings and limits: A TCR beta motif of under ten highly homologous variants appeared characteristic of ankylosing spondylitis blood.

TCRdb called the 5' RACE reads again in MiXCR, with one record for every CDR3 protein. The sample consists of more than 250,000 distinct CDR3 sequences, approximately 8% of them appearing once. The chain joins TRBV29-1 to TRBJ1-2; 7 nucleotides match TRBD1. This receptor was identified in a male donor with ankylosing spondylitis. Sequencing was done on a sample of blood, either unsorted or a sorted T cell fraction (not recorded which). In DNA form, the CDR3 reads TGCAGCCTGGGGACAGACTATGGCTACACCTTC. Its protein is CSLGTDYGYTF.